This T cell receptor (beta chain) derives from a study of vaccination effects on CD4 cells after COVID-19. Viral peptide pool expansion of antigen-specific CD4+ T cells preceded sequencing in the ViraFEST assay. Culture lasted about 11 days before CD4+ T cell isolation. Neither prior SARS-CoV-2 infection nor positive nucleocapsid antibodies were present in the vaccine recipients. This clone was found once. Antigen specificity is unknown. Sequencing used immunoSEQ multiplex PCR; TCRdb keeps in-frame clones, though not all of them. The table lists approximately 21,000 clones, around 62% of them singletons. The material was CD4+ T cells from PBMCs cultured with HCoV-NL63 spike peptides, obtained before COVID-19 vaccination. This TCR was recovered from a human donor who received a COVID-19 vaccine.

The CDR3 DNA is TGTGCCAGCAGCCAAACCGGGGGGTACAATGAGCAGTTCTTC. It translates to CASSQTGGYNEQFF. This chain joins TRBV3-1 (or the pseudogene TRBV3-2) and TRBJ2-1, with 7 bases identical to TRBD2. V lost 2 bases and J lost 4; bases outside the gene matches: 2. The CDR3 is 14 amino acids. Germline CDR1 and CDR2: LGHDT and YNNKEL (reference sequence).